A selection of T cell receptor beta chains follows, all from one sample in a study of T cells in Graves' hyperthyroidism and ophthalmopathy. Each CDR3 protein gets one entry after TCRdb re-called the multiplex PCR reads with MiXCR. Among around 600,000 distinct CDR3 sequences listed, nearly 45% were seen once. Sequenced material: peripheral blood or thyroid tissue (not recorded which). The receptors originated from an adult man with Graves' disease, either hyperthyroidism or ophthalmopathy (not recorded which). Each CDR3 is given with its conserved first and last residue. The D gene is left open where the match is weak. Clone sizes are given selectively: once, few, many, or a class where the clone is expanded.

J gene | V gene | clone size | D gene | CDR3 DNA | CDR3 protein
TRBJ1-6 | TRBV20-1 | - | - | TGCAGTGCTCGCCGGGGCCCATATAATTCACCCCTCCACTTT | CSARRGPYNSPLHF
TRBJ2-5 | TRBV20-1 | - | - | TGCAGTGCTAGAGCCGGAGGGGGGGTCTCCTACGAGGGAGAGACCCAGTACTTC | CSARAGGGVSYEGETQYF
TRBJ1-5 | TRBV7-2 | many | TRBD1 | TGTGCCAGCAGTTTCGAACAGGGGCGGGGTCAGCCCCAGCATTTT | CASSFEQGRGQPQHF
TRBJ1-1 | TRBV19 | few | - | TGTGCCAGTAGTATGAGGGAGAACACTGAAGCTTTCTTT | CASSMRENTEAFF
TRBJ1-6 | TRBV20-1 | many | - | TGCAGTGCTAGCTCGGGGAAGGAGAGTTCACCCCTCCACTTT | CSASSGKESSPLHF
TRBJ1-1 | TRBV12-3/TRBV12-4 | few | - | TGTGCCAGCAGTTTGGAAGGGGGGGACACTGAAGCTTTCTTT | CASSLEGGDTEAFF
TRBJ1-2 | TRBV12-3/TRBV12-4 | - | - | TGTGCCAGCAGTTCAGAGGATTATGGCTACACCTTC | CASSSEDYGYTF
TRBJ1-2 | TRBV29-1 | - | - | TGCGCGGGGAGGGCGGGGGGACGGAACTATGGCTACACCTTC | CAGRAGGRNYGYTF
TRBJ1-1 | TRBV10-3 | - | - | TGTGCCATCAGTGATGGGGGGACGGCTGGTGAAGCTTTCTTT | CAISDGGTAGEAFF
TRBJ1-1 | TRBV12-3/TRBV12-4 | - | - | TGTGCCAGCAGTGACCCGTTGGGGGTGAGGACTGAAGCTTTCTTT | CASSDPLGVRTEAFF
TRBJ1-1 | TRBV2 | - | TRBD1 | TGTGCCAGCAGCCATATCGGACAGGGAGGTGGCACTGAAGCTTTCTTT | CASSHIGQGGGTEAFF
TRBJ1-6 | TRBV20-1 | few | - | TGCAGTGCTAGAGATTACCGTCAAGGAGGTTCACCCCTCCACTTT | CSARDYRQGGSPLHF
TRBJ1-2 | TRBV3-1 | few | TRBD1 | TGTGCCAGCGCGATACAGGGGGCACAGGGCTACACCTTC | CASAIQGAQGYTF
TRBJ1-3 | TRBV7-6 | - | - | TGTGCCAGCAGCTTCACCGACGCCGGCCGGGACACCATATATTTT | CASSFTDAGRDTIYF
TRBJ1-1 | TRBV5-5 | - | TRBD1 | TGCGCCAGCAGCCCGGGACAGGGGGGCCCAACTGAAGCTTTCTTT | CASSPGQGGPTEAFF
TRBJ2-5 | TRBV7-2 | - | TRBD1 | TGTGCCAGCAGCCAATTGGGACAGGTTTGGGAGACCCAGTACTTC | CASSQLGQVWETQYF
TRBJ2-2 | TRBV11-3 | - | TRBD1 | TGTGCCAGCAGCCCAGGACAGGGTAGGAACACCGGGGAGCTGTTTTTT | CASSPGQGRNTGELFF
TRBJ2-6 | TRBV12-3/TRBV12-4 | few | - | TGTGCCAGCAGGTCAACAGGGTCCGGGGCCAACGTCCTGACTTTC | CASRSTGSGANVLTF
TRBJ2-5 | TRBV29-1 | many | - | TGCAGCGTTGAAGCCCGCGGCGAAGAGACCCAGTACTTC | CSVEARGEETQYF
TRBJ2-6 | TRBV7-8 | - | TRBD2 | TGTGCCAGCAGCTCCGGGACTAGCGGCATGACTTTC | CASSSGTSGMTF
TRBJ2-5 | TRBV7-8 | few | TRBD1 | TGTGCCAGCAGTCATCTTGGATGGACAGGGACGGGACAAGAGACCCAGTACTTC | CASSHLGWTGTGQETQYF
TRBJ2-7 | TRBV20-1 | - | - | TGCAGTGCTAGAGAAGGGGGTAACTACGAGCAGTACTTC | CSAREGGNYEQYF
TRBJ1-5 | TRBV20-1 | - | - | TGCAGTGCTAATGAGGTTACCGTGGGAGAGCAGCCCCAGCATTTT | CSANEVTVGEQPQHF
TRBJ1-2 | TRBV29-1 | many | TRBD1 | TGCAGCGTTGACCCCACCTTACAGGGGACATATGGCTACACCTTC | CSVDPTLQGTYGYTF
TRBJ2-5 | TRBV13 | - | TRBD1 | TGTGCCAGCAGCTTAGCGGGACAGCGGTACCAAGAGACCCAGTACTTC | CASSLAGQRYQETQYF
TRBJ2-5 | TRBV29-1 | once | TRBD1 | TGCAGCGTCGTCCCGGGACAGGGGGGGACCCAGTACTTC | CSVVPGQGGTQYF
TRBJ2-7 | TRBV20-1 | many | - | TGCAGTGCTGGGACCCGCCCAGGCCACGAGCAGTACTTC | CSAGTRPGHEQYF
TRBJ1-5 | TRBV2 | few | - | TGTGCCAGCAGTTTGATCAGACCTAATAGCAATCAGCCCCAGCATTTT | CASSLIRPNSNQPQHF
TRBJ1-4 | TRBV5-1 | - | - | TGCGCCAGCAGCTTAATCAGGGGTGAAAAACTGTTTTTT | CASSLIRGEKLFF
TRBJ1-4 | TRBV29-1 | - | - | TGCAGCGTTGAGCGTGCGACCTATGAAAAACTGTTTTTT | CSVERATYEKLFF
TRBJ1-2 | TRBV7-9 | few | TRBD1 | TGTGCCAGCAGCTCAAGCGGGACAGGGTCGATCTATGGCTACACCTTC | CASSSSGTGSIYGYTF